This TCR beta chain came from a study of PD-1 blockade in classical Hodgkin lymphoma. In every patient, relapse followed autologous stem cell transplantation, while exposure to brentuximab vedotin differed. The V gene's germline CDR1 is MDHEN and CDR2 SYDVKM. The CDR3 extends over 12 amino acids. V lost 6 bases and J lost 2, with 5 bases in between. The assay was immunoSEQ multiplex PCR, and TCRdb's table has in-frame clones only and misses some. The repertoire holds 6,000 to 8,500 clones, with 70% to 80% as singletons. This specimen was peripheral blood mononuclear cells (PBMCs), taken before the second cycle of nivolumab. This TCR was sampled from a human donor with classical Hodgkin lymphoma. The chain couples TRBV28 to TRBJ1-5; D is undetermined. The CDR3: CASSQGNQPQHF. The CDR3 DNA reads as TGTGCCAGCAGCCAGGGCAATCAGCCCCAGCATTTT.